The present entry profiles one T cell receptor beta chain with its context. V was clipped by 2 bases and J by 6 bases; unmatched bases: 0. CDR1 is KGHSH, CDR2 LQKENI, per germline. The length of the CDR3 is 14 residues. The entry originates in a study of regulatory T cells in long-lasting Graves disease. The TCR beta library used iRepertoire HTBI primers with Arm-PCR amplification of CDR3. TCRdb re-called the multiplex PCR reads with MiXCR, one entry per CDR3 protein. The sample has 500,000 or so distinct CDR3 sequences; about 16% are singletons. Time point reported: newly diagnosed GD, antithyroid drugs for less than 3 months. Scientists built the TCR library using RNA that was extracted from PBMCs. These data were also reused for a study on T cells in Graves' hyperthyroidism and ophthalmopathy.

J is TRBJ2-1 and V is TRBV18, with 11 bases fitting TRBD2. This sample comprised peripheral blood mononuclear cells (PBMCs), obtained at new diagnosis, from a patient treated with antithyroid drugs. The TCR originated in a woman aged 40 to 65 with Graves disease. CDR3 sequence (DNA): TGTGCCAGCTCACCAGGGACTAGCGGCAATGAGCAGTTCTTC. It codes for CASSPGTSGNEQFF.